This is a list of T cell receptor beta chains from one sample in a study of shared clonotypes between healthy human individuals. Data came from immunoSEQ multiplex PCR; TCRdb stores just in-frame clones and leaves some out. The data hold about a million clones, with 70% to 85% observed a single time. Material: memory CD4+ T cells sorted from blood. The origin of the receptors is a man aged 18 to 35 in good health. The CDR3 runs from the conserved cysteine through the conserved F or W. The D gene is left open where the match is weak. Size is omitted from some rows. Given values are once, few, many or a class for expanded clones.

size	V	D	J	CDR3	DNA
once	TRBV7-2	.	TRBJ2-5	CASSLGGNQETQYF	TGTGCCAGCAGCTTAGGGGGGAACCAAGAGACCCAGTACTTC
.	TRBV27	.	TRBJ2-2	CASRLDRGSTGELFF	TGTGCCAGCAGGCTCGATAGGGGAAGCACCGGGGAGCTGTTTTTT
once	TRBV5-6	TRBD1	TRBJ1-1	CASSPVLFGQGSTEAFF	TGTGCCAGCAGCCCGGTGTTATTTGGACAGGGGAGTACTGAAGCTTTCTTT
.	TRBV25-1	.	TRBJ2-6	CASSEAGGFSGANVLTF	TGTGCCAGCAGTGAAGCAGGGGGGTTTTCTGGGGCCAACGTCCTGACTTTC
.	TRBV7-2	.	TRBJ1-6	CASSSQGESPLHF	TGTGCCAGCAGCTCCCAAGGGGAATCACCCCTCCACTTT
once	TRBV28	TRBD1	TRBJ2-6	CASSAPTGSGANVLTF	TGTGCCAGCAGCGCCCCGACAGGGTCTGGGGCCAACGTCCTGACTTTC
.	TRBV5-1	TRBD2	TRBJ2-7	CASSRGTSGGAISGEQYF	TGCGCCAGCAGCAGAGGTACTAGCGGGGGGGCCATATCAGGCGAGCAGTACTTC
.	TRBV7-9	TRBD1	TRBJ1-4	CASSLDRGTNEKLFF	TGTGCCAGCAGCCTGGACAGGGGGACTAATGAAAAACTGTTTTTT
.	TRBV30	.	TRBJ2-3	CAWIRRGGDTQYF	TGTGCCTGGATTCGTCGGGGTGGGGATACGCAGTATTTT
.	TRBV6-1	.	TRBJ2-4	CASSEAGGPKNIQYF	TGTGCCAGCAGTGAAGCGGGGGGCCCCAAAAACATTCAGTACTTC
.	TRBV30	TRBD1	TRBJ1-4	CAWTDRPNEKLFF	TGTGCCTGGACGGACAGGCCTAATGAAAAACTGTTTTTT
.	TRBV30	.	TRBJ1-5	CAWSVAAGGRYQPQHF	TGTGCCTGGAGTGTCGCGGCGGGGGGCCGATATCAGCCCCAGCATTTT
.	TRBV2	TRBD2	TRBJ2-1	CASSGGRADEQFF	TGTGCCAGCAGTGGCGGGAGGGCCGATGAGCAGTTCTTC
few	TRBV9	.	TRBJ1-1	CASSPLSYGNTEAFF	TGTGCCAGCAGCCCTCTCAGTTACGGGAACACTGAAGCTTTCTTT
.	TRBV2	TRBD2	TRBJ2-3	CASMGRATDTQYF	TGTGCCAGCATGGGGAGGGCCACAGATACGCAGTATTTT
.	TRBV28	.	TRBJ1-2	CASSEDSQDGYTF	TGTGCCAGCAGTGAAGACAGTCAGGATGGCTACACCTTC
.	TRBV28	.	TRBJ2-3	CASSLPRLGRGDTQYF	TGTGCCAGCAGTTTACCCCGTCTAGGTCGGGGAGATACGCAGTATTTT
.	TRBV5-1	TRBD2	TRBJ2-1	CASSLGLAGVEQFF	TGCGCCAGCAGCTTGGGACTAGCGGGAGTTGAGCAGTTCTTC
.	TRBV5-4	.	TRBJ2-6	CASSFGMAGANVLTF	TGTGCCAGCAGCTTCGGGATGGCTGGGGCCAACGTCCTGACTTTC
.	TRBV9	TRBD1	TRBJ2-5	CASSGEQGKETQYF	TGTGCCAGCAGCGGGGAACAGGGGAAGGAGACCCAGTACTTC
.	TRBV6-1	TRBD1	TRBJ2-7	CASSRDRDYEQYF	TGTGCCAGCAGTCGTGACAGGGACTACGAGCAGTACTTC
once	TRBV11-2	.	TRBJ1-1	CASSLQGYGVSTEAFF	TGTGCCAGCAGCTTACAGGGGTATGGTGTGAGCACTGAAGCTTTCTTT
.	TRBV10-1	TRBD2	TRBJ2-7	CASSESWGLEQYF	TGCGCCAGCAGTGAGTCGTGGGGACTAGAGCAGTACTTC
few	TRBV2	TRBD2	TRBJ2-3	CASSDQAGGQYF	TGTGCCAGCAGTGATCAAGCGGGGGGGCAGTATTTT
.	TRBV2	.	TRBJ1-2	CASSLRAGSGYTF	TGTGCCAGCAGTCTGAGGGCAGGGAGTGGCTACACCTTC
.	TRBV9	TRBD2	TRBJ2-4	CASSPRLANNIQYF	TGTGCCAGCAGCCCCCGACTAGCGAATAACATTCAGTACTTC
.	TRBV6-5	.	TRBJ1-6	CASSSPQGGVGSPLHF	TGTGCCAGCAGTTCACCCCAGGGCGGAGTGGGATCACCCCTCCACTTT
.	TRBV2	.	TRBJ1-4	CASSDRDRTNEKLFF	TGTGCCAGCAGTGACAGGGATCGGACTAATGAAAAACTGTTTTTT
.	TRBV9	.	TRBJ2-3	CASSRTNTDTQYF	TGTGCCAGCAGCCGGACGAACACAGATACGCAGTATTTT
few	TRBV30	TRBD1	TRBJ1-1	CAWTPNRGSSTEAFF	TGTGCCTGGACCCCAAACAGGGGGTCGAGCACTGAAGCTTTCTTT
.	TRBV7-8	TRBD2	TRBJ2-1	CASSLRTSGGDEQFF	TGTGCCAGCAGCCTAAGGACTAGCGGGGGGGATGAGCAGTTCTTC
once	TRBV15	.	TRBJ2-5	CAPRQGLQETQYF	TGTGCCCCACGCCAGGGACTCCAAGAGACCCAGTACTTC
.	TRBV27	TRBD2	TRBJ2-4	CASSVAGGVNIQYF	TGTGCCAGCAGTGTAGCGGGAGGGGTAAACATTCAGTACTTC
few	TRBV11-2	TRBD2	TRBJ2-5	CASSLELAGGSLQETQYF	TGTGCCAGCAGCTTAGAACTAGCGGGGGGGTCGCTCCAAGAGACCCAGTACTTC
.	TRBV18	TRBD2	TRBJ2-7	CASSPTNGPRGAYEQYF	TGTGCCAGCTCACCGACGAACGGGCCTCGGGGGGCCTACGAGCAGTACTTC
.	TRBV6-1	.	TRBJ2-2	CASSEQSTGELFF	TGTGCCAGCAGTGAACAGAGCACCGGGGAGCTGTTTTTT
.	TRBV4-1	TRBD2	TRBJ2-3	CASSQDWREGRDTQYF	TGCGCCAGCAGCCAAGATTGGCGGGAGGGTCGGGATACGCAGTATTTT
.	TRBV13	.	TRBJ2-3	CASSLEYTDTQYF	TGTGCCAGCAGCTTAGAGTACACAGATACGCAGTATTTT
.	TRBV7-7	.	TRBJ2-2	CASGRGTGELFF	TGTGCTAGCGGAAGGGGCACCGGGGAGCTGTTTTTT
.	TRBV11-2	.	TRBJ1-1	CASRSTAGMNTEAFF	TGTGCCAGCAGGTCGACCGCGGGAATGAACACTGAAGCTTTCTTT
.	TRBV18	.	TRBJ2-7	CASSPTEYEQYF	TGTGCCAGCTCCCCGACAGAGTACGAGCAGTACTTC
.	TRBV5-6	.	TRBJ1-6	CASSLSSNSPLHF	TGTGCCAGCAGCTTGTCGAGTAATTCACCCCTCCACTTT
.	TRBV6-4	.	TRBJ2-3	CASSVTASTDTQYF	TGTGCCAGCAGTGTTACCGCTAGCACAGATACGCAGTATTTT
.	TRBV5-1	TRBD1	TRBJ2-5	CASSSPGQKETQYF	TGCGCCAGCAGCTCGCCGGGACAGAAAGAGACCCAGTACTTC
.	TRBV4-1	.	TRBJ2-6	CASSQLMTGREANVLTF	TGCGCCAGCAGCCAACTAATGACAGGGAGGGAGGCCAACGTCCTGACTTTC
.	TRBV29-1	TRBD1	TRBJ2-2	CSVDRGNTGELFF	TGCAGCGTGGACAGGGGAAACACCGGGGAGCTGTTTTTT
.	TRBV5-1	TRBD2	TRBJ2-7	CASSSSPGLAGRYEQYF	TGCGCCAGCAGCTCCTCACCGGGACTAGCGGGACGGTACGAGCAGTACTTC
.	TRBV25-1	.	TRBJ2-5	CASRGTQGRETQYF	TGTGCCAGCAGAGGGACCCAAGGCCGAGAGACCCAGTACTTC
.	TRBV7-9	.	TRBJ1-2	CATIQAGSSAGGYTF	TGTGCCACCATACAAGCGGGGAGTTCTGCGGGTGGCTACACCTTC
.	TRBV27	.	TRBJ1-1	CASSLKGVTEAFF	TGTGCCAGCAGTTTAAAAGGGGTAACTGAAGCTTTCTTT
.	TRBV6-4	TRBD1	TRBJ2-7	CARDRGRLGHYEQYF	TGTGCCAGGGACAGGGGAAGACTAGGACACTACGAGCAGTACTTC
.	TRBV25-1	.	TRBJ1-5	CASSGPGQPQHF	TGTGCCAGCAGTGGCCCCGGTCAGCCCCAGCATTTT
.	TRBV28	TRBD2	TRBJ2-2	CASSSPRLASTGELFF	TGTGCCAGCAGTTCCCCCAGACTAGCGAGCACCGGGGAGCTGTTTTTT
.	TRBV6-1	TRBD1	TRBJ1-4	CASSGDRGSREKLFF	TGTGCCAGCAGTGGGGACAGGGGGAGTAGAGAAAAACTGTTTTTT
.	TRBV7-2	TRBD2	TRBJ2-7	CASSPQRGSVYEQYF	TGTGCCAGCAGCCCCCAGCGGGGATCTGTTTACGAGCAGTACTTC
.	TRBV28	.	TRBJ1-4	CASKLNEKLFF	TGTGCCAGCAAGCTTAATGAAAAACTGTTTTTT
.	TRBV18	TRBD1	TRBJ2-7	CASSKTGTHEQYF	TGTGCCAGCTCAAAGACAGGGACCCACGAGCAGTACTTC